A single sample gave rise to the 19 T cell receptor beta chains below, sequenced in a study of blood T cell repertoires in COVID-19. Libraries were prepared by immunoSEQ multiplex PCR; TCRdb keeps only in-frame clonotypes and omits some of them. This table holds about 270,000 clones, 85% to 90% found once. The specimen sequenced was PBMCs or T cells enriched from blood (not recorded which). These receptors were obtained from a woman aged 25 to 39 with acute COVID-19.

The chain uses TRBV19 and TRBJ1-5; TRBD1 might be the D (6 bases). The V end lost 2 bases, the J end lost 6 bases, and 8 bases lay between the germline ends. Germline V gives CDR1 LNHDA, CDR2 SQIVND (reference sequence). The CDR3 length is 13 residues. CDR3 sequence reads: CASSIQGRQPQHF. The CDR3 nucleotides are TGTGCCAGTAGTATACAGGGGCGTCAGCCCCAGCATTTT.

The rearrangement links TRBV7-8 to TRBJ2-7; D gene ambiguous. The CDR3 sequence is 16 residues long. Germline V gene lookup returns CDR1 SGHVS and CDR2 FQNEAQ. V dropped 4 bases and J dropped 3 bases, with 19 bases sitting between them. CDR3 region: CASSSPGVTGDYEQYF. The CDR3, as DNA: TGTGCCAGCAGCTCCCCTGGTGTGACTGGTGACTACGAGCAGTACTTC.

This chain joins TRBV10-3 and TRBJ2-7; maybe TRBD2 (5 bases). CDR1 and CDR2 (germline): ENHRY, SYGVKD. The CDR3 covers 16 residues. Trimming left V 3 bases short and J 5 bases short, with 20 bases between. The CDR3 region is CAISDLGKRESDEQYF. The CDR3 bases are TGTGCCATCAGTGACCTGGGGAAAAGGGAGTCGGACGAGCAGTACTTC.

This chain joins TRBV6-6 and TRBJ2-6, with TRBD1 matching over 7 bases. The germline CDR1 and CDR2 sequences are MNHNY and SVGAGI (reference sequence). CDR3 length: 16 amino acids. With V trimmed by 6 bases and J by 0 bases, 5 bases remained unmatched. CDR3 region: CASRRSGGSGANVLTF. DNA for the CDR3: TGTGCCAGCAGGCGATCAGGGGGCTCTGGGGCCAACGTCCTGACTTTC.

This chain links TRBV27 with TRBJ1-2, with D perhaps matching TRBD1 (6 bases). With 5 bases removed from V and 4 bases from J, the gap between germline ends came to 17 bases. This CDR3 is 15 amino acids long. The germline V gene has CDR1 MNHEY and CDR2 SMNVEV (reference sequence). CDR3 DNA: TGTGCCAGCAGTCTGTCCGGACAGAACTCCTATGGCTACACCTTC. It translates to CASSLSGQNSYGYTF.

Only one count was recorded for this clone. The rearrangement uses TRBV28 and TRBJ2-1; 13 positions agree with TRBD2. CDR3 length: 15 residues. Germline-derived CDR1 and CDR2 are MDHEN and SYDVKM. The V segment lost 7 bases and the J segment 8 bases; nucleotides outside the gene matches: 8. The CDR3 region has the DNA TGTGCCAGCAATCCCGGGACTAGCGGGGTCTATGAGCAGTTCTTC. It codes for CASNPGTSGVYEQFF.

CDR3 in DNA: TGCGCCAGCAGCCAACCCCCTCCCACCGGGGAGCTGTTTTTT. Its translation is CASSQPPPTGELFF. The chain uses TRBV4-1 and TRBJ2-2; no firm D call. The CDR3 has 14 residues. Germline-derived CDR1 and CDR2 are MGHRA and YSYEKL. V was clipped by 2 bases and J by 4 bases, with 8 bases between them.

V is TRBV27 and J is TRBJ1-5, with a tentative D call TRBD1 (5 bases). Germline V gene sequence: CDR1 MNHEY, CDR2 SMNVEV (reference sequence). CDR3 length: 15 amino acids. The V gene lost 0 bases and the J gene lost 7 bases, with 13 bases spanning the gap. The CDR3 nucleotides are TGTGCCAGCAGTTTATCTACAGGAACTAAACAGCCCCAGCATTTT. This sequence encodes CASSLSTGTKQPQHF.

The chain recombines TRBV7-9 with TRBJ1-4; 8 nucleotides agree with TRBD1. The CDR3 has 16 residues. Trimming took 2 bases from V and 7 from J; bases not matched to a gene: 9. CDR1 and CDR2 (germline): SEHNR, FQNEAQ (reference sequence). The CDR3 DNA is TGTGCCAGCAGCTTATCATACAGGGGGTTAACTGAAAAACTGTTTTTT. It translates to CASSLSYRGLTEKLFF.

This CDR3 is CASSQDSSGRSYEQYF. CDR3 nucleotides: TGTGCCAGCAGCCAAGATTCGTCAGGGCGGTCCTACGAGCAGTACTTC. V is TRBV14 and J is TRBJ2-7, with a possible D match to TRBD1 (5 bases). Trimming took off 0 bases at V and 1 base at J, with 13 bases between the two ends. Per germline, CDR1 SGHDN and CDR2 FVKESK. The CDR3 is 16 amino acids.

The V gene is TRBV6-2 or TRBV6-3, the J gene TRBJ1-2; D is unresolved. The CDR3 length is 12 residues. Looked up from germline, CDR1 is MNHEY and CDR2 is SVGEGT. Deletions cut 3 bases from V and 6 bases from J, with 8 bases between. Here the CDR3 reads CASSYEPHGYTF. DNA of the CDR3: TGTGCCAGCAGTTATGAGCCCCATGGCTACACCTTC.

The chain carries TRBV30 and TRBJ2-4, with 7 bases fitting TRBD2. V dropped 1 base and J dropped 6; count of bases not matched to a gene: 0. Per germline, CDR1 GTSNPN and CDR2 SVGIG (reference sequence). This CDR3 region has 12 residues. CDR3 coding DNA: TGTGCCTGGAGTGCGGGGGGAAACATTCAGTACTTC. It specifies CAWSAGGNIQYF.

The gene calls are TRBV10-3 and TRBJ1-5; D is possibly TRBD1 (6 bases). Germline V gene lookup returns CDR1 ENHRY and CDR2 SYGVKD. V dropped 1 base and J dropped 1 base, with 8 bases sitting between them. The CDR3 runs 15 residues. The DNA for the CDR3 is TGTGCCATCAGTGAGTTAGGGGGAAGCAATCAGCCCCAGCATTTT. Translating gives CAISELGGSNQPQHF.

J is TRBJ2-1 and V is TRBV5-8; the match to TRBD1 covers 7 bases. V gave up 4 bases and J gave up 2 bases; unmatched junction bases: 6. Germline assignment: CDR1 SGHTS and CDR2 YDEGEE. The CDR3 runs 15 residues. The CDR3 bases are TGTGCCAGCAGCCTCCCGGGACAGACCTACAATGAGCAGTTCTTC. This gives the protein CASSLPGQTYNEQFF.

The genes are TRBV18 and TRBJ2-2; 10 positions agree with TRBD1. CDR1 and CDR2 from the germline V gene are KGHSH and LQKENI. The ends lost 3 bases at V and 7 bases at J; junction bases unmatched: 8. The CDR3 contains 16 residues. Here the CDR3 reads CASSPDRGRLHGELFF. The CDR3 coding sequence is TGTGCCAGCTCACCCGACAGGGGGCGTTTACACGGGGAGCTGTTTTTT.

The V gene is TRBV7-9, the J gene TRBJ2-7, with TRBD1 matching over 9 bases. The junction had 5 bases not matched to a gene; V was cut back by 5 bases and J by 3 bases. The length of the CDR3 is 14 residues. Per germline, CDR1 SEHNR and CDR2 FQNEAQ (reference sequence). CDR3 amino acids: CASSAWDRVYEQYF. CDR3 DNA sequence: TGTGCCAGCAGCGCCTGGGACAGGGTCTACGAGCAGTACTTC.

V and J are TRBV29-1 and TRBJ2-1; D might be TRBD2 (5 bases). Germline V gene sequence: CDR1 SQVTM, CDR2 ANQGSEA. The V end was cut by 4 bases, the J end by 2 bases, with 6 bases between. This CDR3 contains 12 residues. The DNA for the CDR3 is TGCAGCGTTGGAGCGGCCTACAATGAGCAGTTCTTC. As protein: CSVGAAYNEQFF.

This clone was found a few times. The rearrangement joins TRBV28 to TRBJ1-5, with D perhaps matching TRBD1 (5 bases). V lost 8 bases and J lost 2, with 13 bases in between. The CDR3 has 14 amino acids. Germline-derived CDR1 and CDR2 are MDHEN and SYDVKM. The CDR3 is CASDSTGGNQPQHF. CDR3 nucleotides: TGTGCCAGCGACTCGACGGGGGGCAATCAGCCCCAGCATTTT.

The CDR3 is CSVAGGSLTLYEQYF. For the CDR3, the DNA is TGCAGCGTTGCGGGGGGGAGTCTCACCCTTTACGAGCAGTACTTC. The V gene is TRBV29-1, the J gene TRBJ2-7; 8 nucleotides line up with TRBD2. The CDR3 covers 15 residues. Germline trimming cut 4 bases from V and 4 bases from J; bases unmatched to any gene: 12. CDR1 SQVTM and CDR2 ANQGSEA come from the germline V gene.